Listed below are T cell receptor beta chains from one sample, sequenced in a study of T cell responses to AZD1222 COVID-19 vaccine. Method: immunoSEQ multiplex PCR; TCRdb's copy keeps in-frame clones and lacks some. The table lists more than 120,000 clones, under 95% of them singletons. This specimen was peripheral blood, taken on day 0 of AZD1222 vaccination. The receptor source for this set is an adult in good health. Each CDR3 is given with its conserved first and last residue. The D gene is left open where the match is weak. Size is omitted from some rows. Given values are once, few, many or a class for expanded clones.

d_gene	v_gene	abundance	j_gene	CDR3nt	CDR3aa
NA	TRBV19	NA	TRBJ2-7	TGTGCCAGTAGTTCGACTATGGCGGGGCCCTACGAGCAGTACTTC	CASSSTMAGPYEQYF
NA	TRBV7-2	NA	TRBJ2-3	TGTGCCAGCAGCTCAAATCCGGGAGATACGCAGTATTTT	CASSSNPGDTQYF
TRBD1	TRBV9	NA	TRBJ2-1	TGTGCCAGCAGCACCTTGGGTCTACAGGGGAATGAGCAGTTCTTC	CASSTLGLQGNEQFF
NA	TRBV4-1	NA	TRBJ2-7	TGCGCCAGCAGCCAAGATAGGGGGGGGACCTCCTACGAGCAGTACTTC	CASSQDRGGTSYEQYF
NA	TRBV10-3	few	TRBJ1-1	TGTGCCATCAGTGAGGGGGACTTGAACACTGAAGCTTTCTTT	CAISEGDLNTEAFF
NA	TRBV7-2	once	TRBJ2-1	TGTGCCAGCAGCTCTGCGTGGGCCGGTCGCAATGAGCAGTTCTTC	CASSSAWAGRNEQFF
NA	TRBV12-3/TRBV12-4	NA	TRBJ2-1	TGTGCCAGCACTCCTGGCCGTTCCAATGAGCAGTTCTTC	CASTPGRSNEQFF
NA	TRBV3-1/TRBV3-2	once	TRBJ1-2	TGTGCCAGCAGCCAAGATGGCAGCCGAGAGAGGGGGAAGGCTAACTATGGCTACACCTTC	CASSQDGSRERGKANYGYTF
TRBD1	TRBV28	NA	TRBJ1-4	TGTGCCAGCAGTTTATCCCAGGACAGGGAAAAACTGTTTTTT	CASSLSQDREKLFF
TRBD2	TRBV5-4	NA	TRBJ2-7	TGTGCCAGCAGCCAGGGACTAGCGGGCCGCGAGCAGTACTTC	CASSQGLAGREQYF
TRBD2	TRBV6-2/TRBV6-3	NA	TRBJ2-5	TGTGCCAGCAGTTACGTTCGGGGGGGATCGGAGACCCAGTACTTC	CASSYVRGGSETQYF
NA	TRBV4-1	NA	TRBJ2-2	TGCGCCAGCAGCCAAGAGCTCCGTCTAGCGAGCCCCGGGGAGCTGTTTTTT	CASSQELRLASPGELFF
TRBD1	TRBV25-1	once	TRBJ2-7	TGTGCCAGCAGTGAATTAAAAGGGACAGGTCATTGGCGCGAGCAGTACTTC	CASSELKGTGHWREQYF
NA	TRBV5-1	NA	TRBJ2-1	TGCGCCTGTAAGGCGGGAATGAATTACAATGAGCAGTTCTTC	CACKAGMNYNEQFF
TRBD1	TRBV4-1	NA	TRBJ1-2	TGCGCCAGCAGCCAAGACTTAGGACAGGGAAATTATGGCTACACCTTC	CASSQDLGQGNYGYTF
TRBD2	TRBV9	once	TRBJ2-1	TGTGCCAGCAGCTCTAGCGGGAGCTCCTACAATGAGCAGTTCTTC	CASSSSGSSYNEQFF
NA	TRBV9	NA	TRBJ2-1	TGTGCCAGCAGCTTGGACGGCCACAATGAGCAGTTCTTC	CASSLDGHNEQFF
NA	TRBV6-2/TRBV6-3	NA	TRBJ1-5	TGTGCCAGCAGTACTAGATTAATTAGCAATCAGCCCCAGCATTTT	CASSTRLISNQPQHF
TRBD1	TRBV10-3	NA	TRBJ2-7	TGTGCCATCAGACGACAGGGGGCCGGGTACGAGCAGTACTTC	CAIRRQGAGYEQYF
TRBD1	TRBV5-6	NA	TRBJ2-1	TGTGCCAGCAGCTGGACAGGGTCTAGGTACAATGAGCAGTTCTTC	CASSWTGSRYNEQFF
NA	TRBV4-3	NA	TRBJ1-1	TGCGCCAGCAGCCTCGAAGCGGGGCAAGGGGATAGGACTTTCTTT	CASSLEAGQGDRTFF
TRBD2	TRBV6-2/TRBV6-3	NA	TRBJ2-2	TGTGCCAGCAGTACTAGCGGGTGGACGAACACCGGGGAGCTGTTTTTT	CASSTSGWTNTGELFF
NA	TRBV19	NA	TRBJ2-7	TGTGCCAGTAGTTTTACTCGGAACTCAGAAAGCACCTACGAGCAGTACTTC	CASSFTRNSESTYEQYF
TRBD1	TRBV4-1	NA	TRBJ1-2	TGCGCCAGCAGCCAAGTTGGGACAGGGTATGGCTACACCTTC	CASSQVGTGYGYTF
TRBD2	TRBV7-9	NA	TRBJ2-5	TGTGCCAGCAGCTTTCCGGGGGGGCTTGAGACCCAGTACTTC	CASSFPGGLETQYF
NA	TRBV11-2	NA	TRBJ1-1	TGTGCCAGCAGCTTAATTGACACTGAAGCTTTCTTT	CASSLIDTEAFF
NA	TRBV5-1	NA	TRBJ1-1	TGCGCCAGCAGCTTGACAGGAAACACTGAAGCTTTCTTT	CASSLTGNTEAFF
TRBD1	TRBV7-9	NA	TRBJ1-2	TGTGCCAGCAGCTTCGGGACAGCCTATGGCTACACCTTC	CASSFGTAYGYTF
NA	TRBV30	NA	TRBJ2-6	TGTGCCTGGAGTTTGATGGGCCTAGCTGGGGCCAACGTCCTGACTTTC	CAWSLMGLAGANVLTF
TRBD2	TRBV7-9	NA	TRBJ2-1	TGTGCCAGTACAAGCGGGAGGGTTCGCTACAATGAGCAGTTCTTC	CASTSGRVRYNEQFF
NA	TRBV21-1	NA	TRBJ2-1	TGTGCCAGCAGCCAACCGGGACAGGGACTAGCGGGAGTCTACAATGAGCAGTTCTTC	CASSQPGQGLAGVYNEQFF
NA	TRBV27	NA	TRBJ1-2	TGTGCCAGCAGACCCCACGGGGGGTATGGCTACACCTTC	CASRPHGGYGYTF
NA	TRBV5-1	NA	TRBJ2-7	TGCGCCAGCAGCTTGTCTGGGGATCGGGAGCAGTACTTC	CASSLSGDREQYF
TRBD1	TRBV29-1	NA	TRBJ1-1	TGCAGCGGGGGACAGGGGGGACCCAACACTGAAGCTTTCTTT	CSGGQGGPNTEAFF
NA	TRBV7-2	once	TRBJ1-3	TGTGCCAGCAGGCGGACTGCCAGGGAGGCTGGAAACACCATATATTTT	CASRRTAREAGNTIYF
NA	TRBV4-2	NA	TRBJ2-1	TGTGCCAGCAGCCAAGATCTGGCTCAGCGCCTAGAGCAGTTCTTC	CASSQDLAQRLEQFF
NA	TRBV2	NA	TRBJ2-1	TGTGCCAGCAGGGGTTTAGGTAGCTACAATGAGCAGTTCTTC	CASRGLGSYNEQFF
TRBD1	TRBV19	NA	TRBJ1-2	TGTGCCAGCCAGAAGAGACAGGGTATAGAAGGCTACACCTTC	CASQKRQGIEGYTF
NA	TRBV19	NA	TRBJ2-1	TGTGCCAGTAGTATAGCCAGGGCGTACAATGAGCAGTTCTTC	CASSIARAYNEQFF
NA	TRBV9	once	TRBJ1-4	TGTGCCAGCAGCCCCCGGGGTGGGGGTGCAACTAATGAAAAACTGTTTTTT	CASSPRGGGATNEKLFF
TRBD2	TRBV6-5	NA	TRBJ2-5	TGTGCCGGACGACTAGCGGGTCAAGAGACCCAGTACTTC	CAGRLAGQETQYF
NA	TRBV6-5	NA	TRBJ1-4	TGTGCCAGCAGTTACCTCACAGCTAATGAAAAACTGTTTTTT	CASSYLTANEKLFF
NA	TRBV6-5	NA	TRBJ2-3	TGTGCCAGCAGTTACAAATTAGGAGACCCTAAGGATACGCAGTATTTT	CASSYKLGDPKDTQYF
TRBD1	TRBV24-1	NA	TRBJ2-3	TGTGCCACCAGTGATCAATCAGGGGGAGCAGATACGCAGTATTTT	CATSDQSGGADTQYF
NA	TRBV12-3/TRBV12-4	NA	TRBJ2-5	TGTGCCAGCAGTTTGACAAGTGAGACCCAGTACTTC	CASSLTSETQYF
TRBD1	TRBV19	NA	TRBJ1-1	TGTGCCAGCAACCGGGACAGGGAGGCCACTGAAGCTTTCTTT	CASNRDREATEAFF
NA	TRBV25-1	NA	TRBJ2-7	TGTGCCAGCAGTGAGGGGGCAGATACTTACGAGCAGTACTTC	CASSEGADTYEQYF
NA	TRBV11-1	NA	TRBJ2-7	TGTGCCAGCAGGGCGACCTCAACCTCCTACGAGCAGTACTTC	CASRATSTSYEQYF
NA	TRBV12-1	NA	TRBJ1-3	TGTGCCAGCAGCTTGGTGCAGGCTCTCTCTGGAAACACCATATATTTT	CASSLVQALSGNTIYF
TRBD1	TRBV19	NA	TRBJ1-5	TGTGCCAGTAGCCGCACAGGGGGAGGACTTAATCAGCCCCAGCATTTT	CASSRTGGGLNQPQHF
TRBD1	TRBV6-5	NA	TRBJ1-2	TGTGCCAGCAGCTACAGGGGGCTTCCTAACTATGGCTACACCTTC	CASSYRGLPNYGYTF
NA	TRBV7-2	NA	TRBJ2-7	TGTGCCAGCAGCTTAGGCGGCCACAGCTCCTACGAGCAGTACTTC	CASSLGGHSSYEQYF
NA	TRBV19	NA	TRBJ1-1	TGTGCCAGTTCACCGGGAGGGAACACTGAAGCTTTCTTT	CASSPGGNTEAFF
TRBD1	TRBV3-1/TRBV3-2	NA	TRBJ1-5	TGTGCCAGCAGCCGGGGGACAGGGGCTTATCAGCCCCAGCATTTT	CASSRGTGAYQPQHF
TRBD2	TRBV11-3	NA	TRBJ2-1	TGTGCCAGCAGCTTATCGGGGGGCAATGAGCAGTTCTTC	CASSLSGGNEQFF
NA	TRBV4-1	NA	TRBJ1-4	TGCGCCAGCAGCCAAGATCCGGGAGGGGCAGCTAATGAAAAACTGTTTTTT	CASSQDPGGAANEKLFF
NA	TRBV24-1	NA	TRBJ1-1	TGTGCCACCAGTGATTTGCGGAGAAGGAATGTAGCTTTCTTT	CATSDLRRRNVAFF
NA	TRBV7-2	once	TRBJ2-3	TGTGCCAGCAGCTTGGGGACCTTAGATACGCAGTATTTT	CASSLGTLDTQYF